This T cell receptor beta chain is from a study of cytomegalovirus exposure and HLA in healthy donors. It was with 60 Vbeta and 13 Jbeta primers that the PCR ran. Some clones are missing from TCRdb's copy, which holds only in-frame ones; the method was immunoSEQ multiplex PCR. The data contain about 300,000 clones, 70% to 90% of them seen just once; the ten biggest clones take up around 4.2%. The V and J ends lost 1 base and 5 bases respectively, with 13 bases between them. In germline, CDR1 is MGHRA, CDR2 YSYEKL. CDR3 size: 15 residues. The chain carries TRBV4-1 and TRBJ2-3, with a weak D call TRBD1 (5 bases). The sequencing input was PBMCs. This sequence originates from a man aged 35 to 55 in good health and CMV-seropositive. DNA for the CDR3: TGCGCCAGCAGCCAAGTGGGGCTAGTTGGAGATACGCAGTATTTT. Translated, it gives CASSQVGLVGDTQYF.